Sequencing of this TCR beta chain was carried out in a study of beta chain features in type 1 diabetes. Germline trimming cut 4 bases from V and 4 bases from J; bases unmatched to any gene: 9. Germline V gene data show CDR1 as SGDLS and CDR2 as YYNGEE. The CDR3 is 15 amino acids. This clone has only a few counts. The entirety of the isolated RNA underwent reverse transcription, so expressed TCRB transcripts were sequenced. Repertoires were generated with immunoSEQ multiplex PCR, while TCRdb's copy carries only in-frame clones and drops some. Of about 330,000 clones listed, about 10% are singletons. Sample: naive CD4+ T cells from blood. This chain uses TRBV9 with TRBJ2-7, with TRBD1 matching 9 bases. The TCR sequence derives from a woman aged 25 to 39 in good health. The CDR3 DNA sequence: TGTGCCAGCAGCCGGACCGGGACAGGGCCATACGAGCAGTACTTC. Translation gives CASSRTGTGPYEQYF.